This TCR beta chain was captured in a study of Ad26.COV2.S vaccination and SARS-CoV-2 variants. Findings and limits, study-wide: Spike-specific TCR breadth was greater after Ad26.COV2.S than placebo. Estimates derived from TCR breadth and depth analyses may have underestimated total T cell responses. Placebo and vaccine recipients had non-spike TCR breadth that was similar.

Deletions cut 4 bases from V and 3 bases from J, with 7 bases between. Germline V lookup: CDR1 SNHLY, CDR2 FYNNEI. The CDR3 length is 12 residues. Some clones are missing from TCRdb's copy, which holds only in-frame ones; the method was immunoSEQ multiplex PCR. The sample contains roughly 510,000 clones, around 88% of which appear only once. Turning to this clone: The antigen remains undetermined.

Treatment denoted: about 20 received Ad26.COV2.S at low or high dose, single or two shots; a few received placebo; per-sample allocation not given. At day 63 after the first vaccine or placebo injection, samples were drawn. An Ad26 vector expressing Wuhan-strain SARS-CoV-2 spike constituted the vaccine. The sample was peripheral blood, taken in a trial of Ad26.COV2.S vaccine versus placebo. The sequence was obtained from a person between 18 and 60 years old who received the Ad26.COV2.S COVID-19 vaccine or a placebo. V gene TRBV2 combines with J gene TRBJ2-7; possibly TRBD2 for D (6 bases). Here the CDR3 DNA reads TGTGCCAGCAGTGGGGGGGTCTACGAGCAGTACTTC. Its translation: CASSGGVYEQYF.